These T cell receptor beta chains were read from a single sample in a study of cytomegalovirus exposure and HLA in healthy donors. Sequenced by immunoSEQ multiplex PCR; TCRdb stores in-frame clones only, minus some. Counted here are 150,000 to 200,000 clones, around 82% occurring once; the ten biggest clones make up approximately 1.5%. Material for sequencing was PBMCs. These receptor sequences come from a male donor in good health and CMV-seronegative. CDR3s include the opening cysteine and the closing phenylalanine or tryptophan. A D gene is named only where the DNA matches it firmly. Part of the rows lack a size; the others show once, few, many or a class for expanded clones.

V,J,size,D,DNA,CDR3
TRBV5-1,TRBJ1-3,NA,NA,TGCGCCAGCAGCTTTACAGGCGTCTCTGGAAACACCATATATTTT,CASSFTGVSGNTIYF
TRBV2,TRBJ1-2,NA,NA,TGTGCCAGCAGGGTGGGGGGCTATGGCTACACCTTC,CASRVGGYGYTF
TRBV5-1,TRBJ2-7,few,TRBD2,TGCGCCAGCAGCTTGCAAAATAGCGGGGTTGGCGAGCAGTACTTC,CASSLQNSGVGEQYF
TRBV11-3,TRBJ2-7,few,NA,TGTGCCAGCAGCTCCCGTTTTGGTCCATCCTACGAGCAGTACTTC,CASSSRFGPSYEQYF
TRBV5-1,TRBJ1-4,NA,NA,TGCGCCAGCAGCACCCCGACGGGAAATAATGAAAAACTGTTTTTT,CASSTPTGNNEKLFF
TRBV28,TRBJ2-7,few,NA,TGTGCCAGCAGTTTCGGGGTTTTCAACGAGCAGTACTTC,CASSFGVFNEQYF
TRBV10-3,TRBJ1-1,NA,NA,TGTGCCATCAGTGAGTGGAAACAGGGCAGCACTGAAGCTTTCTTT,CAISEWKQGSTEAFF
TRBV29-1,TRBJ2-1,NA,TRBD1,TGCAGCGCCGGGGGGCCGGGACAGGGAGTTGGTGAGCAGTTCTTC,CSAGGPGQGVGEQFF
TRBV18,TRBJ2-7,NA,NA,TGTGCCAGCTCACCGAGCTCCTCCTACGAGCAGTACTTC,CASSPSSSYEQYF
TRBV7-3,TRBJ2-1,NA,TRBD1,TGTGCCAGCAGCCCGAACCAGGGGGCTAACACATACAATGAGCAGTTCTTC,CASSPNQGANTYNEQFF
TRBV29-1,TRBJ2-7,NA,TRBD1,TGCAGCGTTGAGCCAAGCCAGGGGGCGCCGCGGGAGCAGTACTTC,CSVEPSQGAPREQYF
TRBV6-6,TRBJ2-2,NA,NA,TGTGCCAGCAGATCTTGGGACAAGAACACCGGGGAGCTGTTTTTT,CASRSWDKNTGELFF
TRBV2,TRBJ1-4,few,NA,TGTGCCAGCAGTGTGAACGGAGATGAAAAACTGTTTTTT,CASSVNGDEKLFF
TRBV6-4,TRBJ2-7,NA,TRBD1,TGTGCCAGCAGTGCGGACAGGGGCTACGAGCAGTACTTC,CASSADRGYEQYF
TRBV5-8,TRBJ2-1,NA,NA,TGTGCCAGCAGCTATGTACCCGGAGGCTCCTACAATGAGCAGTTCTTC,CASSYVPGGSYNEQFF
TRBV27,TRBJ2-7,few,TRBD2,TGTGCCAGCAGTCCCCTTGGGAGGGAACCTTCCTACGAGCAGTACTTC,CASSPLGREPSYEQYF
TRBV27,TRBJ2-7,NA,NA,TGTGCCAGCAGTTTAGTGGACAGCTACGAGCAGTACTTC,CASSLVDSYEQYF
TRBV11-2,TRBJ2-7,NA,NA,TGTGCCAGCAGCCTCGGGGTATACGAGCAGTACTTC,CASSLGVYEQYF
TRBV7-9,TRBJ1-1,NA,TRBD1,TGTTCCAGCAGCTTCGACAGGGCCACTGAAGCTTTCTTT,CSSSFDRATEAFF
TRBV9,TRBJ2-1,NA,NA,TGTGCCAGCAGCATTTCGAGGACTAACCCGACCTACAATGAGCAGTTCTTC,CASSISRTNPTYNEQFF
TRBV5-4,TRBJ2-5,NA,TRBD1,TGTGCCAGCAGCTTGGGGACAGGGGGAAAAGAGACCCAGTACTTC,CASSLGTGGKETQYF
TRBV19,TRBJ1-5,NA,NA,TGTGCCAGTACAGGAACAAACAATCAGCCCCAGCATTTT,CASTGTNNQPQHF
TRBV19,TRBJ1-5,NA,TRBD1,TGTGCCAGTAGTCTAACAGGGGGCTGGTATCAGCCCCAGCATTTT,CASSLTGGWYQPQHF
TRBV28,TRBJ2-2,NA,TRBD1,TGTGCCAGCAGAGCGGACAGGACGAACACCGGGGAGCTGTTTTTT,CASRADRTNTGELFF
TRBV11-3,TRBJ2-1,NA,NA,TGTGCCAGCAGCGACGCCAGCGATGATGAGCAGTTCTTC,CASSDASDDEQFF
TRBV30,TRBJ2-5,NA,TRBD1,TGTGCCTGGAGTGGAGGACAGGGACGGGAGACCCAGTACTTC,CAWSGGQGRETQYF
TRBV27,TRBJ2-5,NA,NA,TGTGCCAGCAGTTTGACGGTTCGGAGACAAGAGACCCAGTACTTC,CASSLTVRRQETQYF
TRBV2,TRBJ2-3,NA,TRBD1,TGTGCCCACCGTGGGACAGGGGTATTTGATACGCAGTATTTT,CAHRGTGVFDTQYF
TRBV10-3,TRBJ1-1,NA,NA,TGTGCCATCAGTGAGTCATTTGACTTAGCTTTCTTT,CAISESFDLAFF
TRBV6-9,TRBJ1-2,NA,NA,TGTGCCAGCAGTTATAGGCCGCAGGGCTCCTATGGCTACACCTTC,CASSYRPQGSYGYTF
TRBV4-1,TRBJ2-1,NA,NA,TGCGCCAGCAGCCCCAGTTTAGCTCCCTACAATGAGCAGTTCTTC,CASSPSLAPYNEQFF
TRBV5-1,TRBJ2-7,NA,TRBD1,TGCGCCAGCAGTAACGAGGGGGCCGGCTACGAGCAGTACTTC,CASSNEGAGYEQYF
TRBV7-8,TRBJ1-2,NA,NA,TGTGCCAGCAGCTATCGGACAGTTGATGGCTATGGCTACACCTTC,CASSYRTVDGYGYTF
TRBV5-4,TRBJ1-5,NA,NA,TGTGCCAGCAGCTTGAGATTAGCGCCAGATACGCAGCATTTT,CASSLRLAPDTQHF
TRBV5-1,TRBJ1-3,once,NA,TGCGCCAGCAGCACAGGACGGACCCACTCTGGAAACACCATATATTTT,CASSTGRTHSGNTIYF
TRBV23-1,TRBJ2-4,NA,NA,TGCGCCAGCAGTCACCTGGATCGACGGAGAATAAACCTAGCCAAAAACATTCAGTACTTC,CASSHLDRRRINLAKNIQYF
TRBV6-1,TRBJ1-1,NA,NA,TGTGCCAGCAGTGACCGCAGGCTGAACACTGAAGCTTTCTTT,CASSDRRLNTEAFF
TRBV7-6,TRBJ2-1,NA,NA,TGTGCCAGCAGCTTAGCGGCAGGGGATCGTGAGCAGTTCTTC,CASSLAAGDREQFF
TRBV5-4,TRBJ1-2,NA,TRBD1,TGTGCCAGCAGCTTGGCTTCAGGGGGGCTAGGCTACACCTTC,CASSLASGGLGYTF
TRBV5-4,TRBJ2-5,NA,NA,TGTGCCAGCAGCATCCGACAGAAAGAGACCCAGTACTTC,CASSIRQKETQYF
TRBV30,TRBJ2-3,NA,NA,TGTGCCTGGACCGGGACATCCCGGGTGGATACGCAGTATTTT,CAWTGTSRVDTQYF
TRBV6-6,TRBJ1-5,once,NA,TGTGCCAGCAGTTACAAGACAGGAGGTTTAGGGCCCCAGCATTTT,CASSYKTGGLGPQHF
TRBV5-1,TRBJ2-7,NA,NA,TGCGCCAGCAGCATGCCCCAAGACAGCTCGGAGCAGTACTTC,CASSMPQDSSEQYF
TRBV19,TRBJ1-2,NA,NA,TGTGCCAGTAGGAAAACAGGGAACCCTGGCTACACCTTC,CASRKTGNPGYTF
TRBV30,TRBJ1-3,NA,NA,TGTGCCTGGAGTCTAAACTACAGGTCCTCCGGAAACACCATATATTTT,CAWSLNYRSSGNTIYF
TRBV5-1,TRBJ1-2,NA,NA,TGCGCCAGCAGCTTGGAGGGGTTCGAGGGCTACACCTTC,CASSLEGFEGYTF